One and the same sample provided the 10 T cell receptor beta chains below, sequenced in a study of cytomegalovirus exposure and HLA in healthy donors. Primers for the PCR totalled 60 Vbeta and 13 Jbeta. TCRdb keeps only in-frame clones here, not all; method: immunoSEQ multiplex PCR. The sample includes more than 95,000 clones, over 9.5% of them seen just once. Sequencing input: PBMCs. The receptor source for this set is a man aged 35-49 years in good health and CMV-seropositive.

This chain connects TRBV6-5 to TRBJ2-1; 8 bases are shared with TRBD2. With 0 bases clipped from V and 7 bases from J, the junction kept 8 bases outside the gene matches. The CDR3 runs to 16 residues. CDR1 and CDR2 from the germline V gene are MNHEY and SVGAGI. CDR3 DNA sequence: TGTGCCAGCAGTTACTCGACGGGAGGGCCTTTTAATGAGCAGTTCTTC. It translates to CASSYSTGGPFNEQFF.

This clone was detected only a few times. The gene calls are TRBV4-1 and TRBJ2-5; 8 bases are shared with TRBD2. Looked up from germline, CDR1 is MGHRA and CDR2 is YSYEKL. V gave up 4 bases and J gave up 1 base; unmatched junction bases: 8. This CDR3 has 16 amino acids. The CDR3 reads CASSLAPSGLQETQYF. DNA for the CDR3: TGCGCCAGCAGCCTCGCACCTAGCGGGCTCCAAGAGACCCAGTACTTC.

The chain couples TRBV29-1 to TRBJ2-3, with D possibly TRBD1 on 5 matching bases. V was shortened by 8 bases and J by 3 bases, with 9 bases between the two germline ends. This CDR3 contains 11 residues. Per germline, CDR1 SQVTM and CDR2 ANQGSEA. The CDR3 nucleotides are TGCAGCCTCAGGGATACAGATACGCAGTATTTT. As protein: CSLRDTDTQYF.

This chain joins TRBV5-4 and TRBJ2-1, with D hard to call. The CDR3 sequence is 13 residues long. CDR1 and CDR2 from the germline V gene are SGHNT and YYREEE (reference sequence). V lost 2 bases, J lost 3 bases, and 6 bases lay in between. Written as DNA, the CDR3 is TGTGCCAGCAGCTTTACTATCTACAATGAGCAGTTCTTC. As protein: CASSFTIYNEQFF.

The J gene is TRBJ2-2, the V gene TRBV9; 9 nucleotides match TRBD2. This CDR3 region has 15 residues. Germline CDR1 reads SGDLS; CDR2 reads YYNGEE. Trimming at V came to 2 bases and at J to 6 bases, leaving 5 bases not matched to a gene. CDR3 sequence reads: CASSVLSGSAGELFF. The CDR3 DNA is TGTGCCAGCAGCGTGCTTAGCGGGAGTGCCGGGGAGCTGTTTTTT.

The table lists this clone with a few counts. The chain is built from TRBV2 and TRBJ1-3, with D hard to call. V was cut by 7 bases and J by 0 bases, with 16 bases left in between. Germline assignment: CDR1 SNHLY and CDR2 FYNNEI. This CDR3 is 16 amino acids long. The CDR3 DNA follows: TGTGCCAGCATTACGTTCCAGGAGGGCTCTGGAAACACCATATATTTT. Amino acids: CASITFQEGSGNTIYF.

This clone was detected only a few times. CDR3 in amino acids: CASSPVTANTEAFF. The DNA for the CDR3 is TGTGCCAGCTCACCAGTGACAGCGAACACTGAAGCTTTCTTT. This chain links TRBV18 with TRBJ1-1, with D possibly matching TRBD1 (5 bases). Germline CDR1 is KGHSH and CDR2 is LQKENI. Deletions cut 2 bases from V and 1 base from J, with 8 bases between. This CDR3 is built from 14 residues. The whole variable domain, filled in from reference TRBV18 and TRBJ1-1, reads NAGVMQNPRHLVRRRGQEARLRCSPMKGHSHVYWYRQLPEEGLKFMVYLQKENIIDESGMPKERFSAEFPKEGPSILRIQQVVRGDSAAYFCASSPVTANTEAFFGQGTRLTVV.

This clone was picked up a small number of times. The chain carries TRBV20-1 and TRBJ2-7, with no clear D. This CDR3 spans 10 amino acids. The V and J ends lost 6 bases and 5 bases respectively, with 8 bases between them. In germline, CDR1 is DFQATT, CDR2 SNEGSKA (reference sequence). The CDR3 bases are TGCAGTGCCAGGCGTGACGAGCAGTACTTC. It yields the protein CSARRDEQYF.

Only a few counts were recorded for this clone. The rearrangement uses TRBV7-8 and TRBJ2-3; D remains ambiguous. CDR1 and CDR2 from the germline V gene are SGHVS and FQNEAQ. Trimming took off 3 bases at V and 0 bases at J, with 4 bases between the two ends. CDR3 size: 13 residues. CDR3 loop: CASSFGSTDTQYF. CDR3 DNA: TGTGCCAGCAGCTTCGGTAGCACAGATACGCAGTATTTT.

The CDR3 DNA sequence: TGTGCCAGCAGGGGGGGGCAGGCAGGAGATACGCAGTATTTT. Encoded protein: CASRGGQAGDTQYF. The chain joins TRBV6-1 to TRBJ2-3; TRBD2 is a possible D gene (7 bases). This CDR3 is built from 14 residues. Looked up from germline, CDR1 is MNHNS and CDR2 is SASEGT. The V and J ends lost 6 bases and 5 bases respectively, with 15 bases between them.